The present T cell receptor beta chain was sequenced within a study of cytomegalovirus exposure and HLA in healthy donors. General study findings and limits: The study designated 150 or so TCR beta chains cytomegalovirus-associated. Common viral pathogens (according to a later analysis) appeared linked to several of the most significant clusters.

The PCR was carried out with 60 Vbeta primers and 13 Jbeta primers. TCRdb's table, derived via immunoSEQ multiplex PCR, lists solely in-frame clones and lacks some. This sample carries about 120,000 clones, 81% of them seen once, and the ten largest clones take about 2%. V gave up 0 bases and J gave up 0 bases, with 23 bases separating them. The CDR3 runs to 20 residues. The germline gives CDR1 LGHNA, CDR2 YNFKEQ. Notes on this clone: Antigen specificity is unknown.

The chain recombines TRBV4-2 with TRBJ1-1; tentative D call: TRBD1 (6 bases). Sequencing was carried out using PBMCs. This receptor was taken from a woman between 40 and 55 years old in good health and CMV-seronegative. CDR3 region: CASSQDAAYTVGALNTEAFF. In nucleotides, the CDR3 is TGTGCCAGCAGCCAAGATGCAGCATATACGGTGGGGGCGCTGAACACTGAAGCTTTCTTT.